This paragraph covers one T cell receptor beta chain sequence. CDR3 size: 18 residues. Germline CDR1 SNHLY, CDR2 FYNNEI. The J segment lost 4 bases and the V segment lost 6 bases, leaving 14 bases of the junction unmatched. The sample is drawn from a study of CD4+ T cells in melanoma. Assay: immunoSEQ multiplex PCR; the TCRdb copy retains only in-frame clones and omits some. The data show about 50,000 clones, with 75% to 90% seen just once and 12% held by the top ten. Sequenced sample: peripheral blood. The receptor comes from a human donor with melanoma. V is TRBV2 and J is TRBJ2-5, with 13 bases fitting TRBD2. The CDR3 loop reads CASSAPGLAGVRGETQYF. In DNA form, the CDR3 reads TGTGCCAGCAGCGCACCCGGACTAGCGGGGGTGCGGGGAGAGACCCAGTACTTC.